This T cell receptor beta chain was captured in a study of cytomegalovirus exposure and HLA in healthy donors. Study information: The study placed 70% to 85% of its 350 to 400 genotyped donors in the Caucasian-associated ancestry cluster.

The study's findings and limits: V- and J-gene trimming of TCR beta was linked (in a later analysis) to a missense DCLRE1C variant. Later analysis identified about 18,000 TCR beta sequences associated with HLA alleles, using a false discovery rate threshold of 0.05.

Germline V gives CDR1 LNHDA, CDR2 SQIVND (reference sequence). CDR3 length: 13 amino acids. J gave up 6 bases and V 1 base, and 2 bases lay outside the gene matches. The primer mix had 60 Vbeta and 13 Jbeta primers. As originally analysed: An analysis performed later counted 74 million or so unique TCR beta chains (approximately 12 million of them shared). Generated by immunoSEQ multiplex PCR, the TCRdb table keeps only in-frame clones and is missing some. V, J and clone size are taken as reported in that table, and D and trimming were inferred from the DNA itself. Of about 140,000 clones listed, 80% were seen once; the top ten hold roughly 2.4%. This clone has just one count. The antigen is not known.

This TCR derives from a man in his fifties or sixties in good health and CMV-seronegative. V is TRBV19 and J is TRBJ1-2; TRBD1 aligns across 7 bases. Sample: PBMCs. The CDR3 protein is CASSIGDRDGYTF. In DNA, the CDR3 is TGTGCCAGTAGTATAGGAGACAGGGATGGCTACACCTTC.